The 29 T cell receptor beta chains reported below all come from one sample, sequenced in a study of cytomegalovirus exposure and HLA in healthy donors. PCR was performed using 60 Vbeta and 13 Jbeta primers. Sequenced by immunoSEQ multiplex PCR; TCRdb stores in-frame clones only, minus some. This table has roughly 190,000 clones, just under 75% appearing once. The sample taken for sequencing was PBMCs. Receptors were obtained from a woman in her twenties or thirties in good health and CMV-seropositive.

J is TRBJ2-3 and V is TRBV5-6, with 11 bases lining up with TRBD2. CDR1 and CDR2 (germline): SGHDT, YYEEEE. The length of the CDR3 is 16 residues. J was trimmed by 4 bases and V by 3 bases; bases with no gene match: 7. CDR3 nucleotide sequence: TGTGCCAGCAGCTCCGTTAGCGGGAGGGCCGCAGATACGCAGTATTTT. Its translation is CASSSVSGRAADTQYF.

The chain links TRBV10-2 to TRBJ1-1; D gene unclear. Trimming took 4 bases from V and 4 from J, leaving 13 bases between them. Germline V gene sequence: CDR1 WSHSY, CDR2 SAAADI. The CDR3 extends over 14 amino acids. The CDR3 loop reads CASSGREEGTEAFF. The CDR3 coding sequence is TGCGCCAGCAGTGGCCGGGAAGAAGGCACTGAAGCTTTCTTT.

The chain combines TRBV6-1 with TRBJ1-5; TRBD1 aligns across 10 bases. CDR1 and CDR2 (germline): MNHNS, SASEGT. With V trimmed by 8 bases and J by 4 bases, 8 bases remained unmatched. This CDR3 has 15 residues. CDR3 bases: TGTGCCAGCGGGGCGGACAGGGGGGCTAATCAGCCCCAGCATTTT. This gives the protein CASGADRGANQPQHF.

The V and J genes are TRBV14 and TRBJ2-2; D is unresolved. The length of the CDR3 is 17 residues. Trimming pared 2 bases from V and 3 bases from J, leaving 16 bases between. Germline V CDR1 and CDR2: SGHDN, FVKESK. CDR3 nucleotide sequence: TGTGCCAGCAGCCAACCCATGGTCCCAGGCGACACCGGGGAGCTGTTTTTT. This codes for CASSQPMVPGDTGELFF.

CDR3 DNA sequence: TGTGCCAGCAGCTTGACCGGGATCAGCTACGAGCAGTACTTC. Its translation is CASSLTGISYEQYF. V is TRBV5-4 and J is TRBJ2-7; D is possibly TRBD2 (5 bases). CDR1 and CDR2 (germline): SGHNT, YYREEE (reference sequence). The CDR3 extends over 14 amino acids. Trimming removed 1 base from V and 3 bases from J, with 11 bases in between.

This rearrangement joins TRBV6-1 to TRBJ2-2, with TRBD1 identical over 7 bases. V was clipped by 6 bases and J by 4 bases; unmatched bases: 8. Per the germline V gene, CDR1 is MNHNS and CDR2 is SASEGT. The CDR3 runs to 15 residues. The CDR3 bases are TGTGCCAGCAGCCAGAGACAGGGTGGCACCGGGGAGCTGTTTTTT. Its protein product is CASSQRQGGTGELFF.

This chain uses TRBV6-4 with TRBJ2-3, with a tentative D call TRBD1 (6 bases). Between the trimmed V and J ends, which lost 5 bases and 3 bases, there was a span of 9 bases. This CDR3 has 13 residues. Germline assignment: CDR1 MRHNA and CDR2 SNTAGT. DNA for the CDR3: TGTGCCAGCAGTTTGCAGGGGACAGATACGCAGTATTTT. It codes for CASSLQGTDTQYF.

The chain links TRBV10-3 to TRBJ2-1, with 10 bases identical to TRBD2. V gave up 7 bases and J gave up 8 bases; unmatched junction bases: 5. Germline CDR1 reads ENHRY; CDR2 reads SYGVKD. The length of the CDR3 is 13 residues. For the CDR3, the DNA is TGTGCCATCATGGGGACTAGCGCTGATGAGCAGTTCTTC. Its protein product is CAIMGTSADEQFF.

This rearrangement joins TRBV18 to TRBJ1-1, with D hard to call. Trimming took 5 bases from V and 1 from J, leaving 14 bases between them. The germline V gene encodes CDR1 KGHSH and CDR2 LQKENI. This CDR3 region has 15 residues. CDR3 region: CASSSSFSQNTEAFF. The CDR3 coding sequence is TGTGCCAGCTCATCGTCCTTTTCACAGAACACTGAAGCTTTCTTT.

This clone has a handful of counts. This chain joins TRBV11-2 and TRBJ2-7; possible D gene TRBD1, 5 bases. The V and J ends lost 7 bases and 3 bases respectively, with 22 bases between them. Germline V lookup: CDR1 SGHAT, CDR2 FQNNGV. The CDR3 consists of 16 residues. This CDR3 is CASTDSAGHKSYEQYF. The CDR3 DNA is TGTGCCAGCACCGATTCAGCCGGACATAAAAGCTACGAGCAGTACTTC. The whole variable domain, filled in from reference TRBV11-2 and TRBJ2-7, reads EAGVAQSPRYKIIEKRQSVAFWCNPISGHATLYWYQQILGQGPKLLIQFQNNGVVDDSQLPKDRFSAERLKGVDSTLKIQPAKLEDSAVYLCASTDSAGHKSYEQYFGPGTRLTVT.

The gene calls are TRBV2 and TRBJ2-3, with D tentatively TRBD2 (6 bases). This CDR3 contains 14 residues. V was clipped by 6 bases and J by 4 bases, with 14 bases between them. Germline V CDR1 and CDR2: SNHLY, FYNNEI. In nucleotides, the CDR3 is TGTGCCAGCAGGATAATGACTAGGCCAGATACGCAGTATTTT. It yields the protein CASRIMTRPDTQYF.

The J gene is TRBJ1-3, the V gene TRBV2; a possible D gene is TRBD1 (6 bases). CDR3 size: 17 residues. Trimming took off 2 bases at V and 1 base at J, with 15 bases between the two ends. Germline CDR1 is SNHLY and CDR2 is FYNNEI. The CDR3 bases are TGTGCCAGCAGTGAAAAGTTCTGGGGGCTTTCTGGAAACACCATATATTTT. This gives the protein CASSEKFWGLSGNTIYF.

This sequence joins TRBV25-1 and TRBJ2-2; the D is unclear. CDR1 and CDR2 from the germline V gene are MGHDK and SYGVNS. V was trimmed by 5 bases and J by 0 bases, leaving 19 bases between them. The CDR3 runs 18 residues. The CDR3 here is CASSSPPWPPSNTGELFF. CDR3 sequence (DNA): TGTGCCAGCAGTTCCCCCCCCTGGCCGCCCTCGAACACCGGGGAGCTGTTTTTT.

The chain combines TRBV5-4 with TRBJ2-3; TRBD1 aligns across 8 bases. V trimming: 4 bases; J trimming: 4 bases; junction bases outside the gene matches: 5. CDR1 and CDR2 (germline): SGHNT, YYREEE (reference sequence). The length of the CDR3 is 14 residues. The CDR3 nucleotides read TGTGCCAGCAGCCCGGACAGGGTGGCAGATACGCAGTATTTT. It is translated as CASSPDRVADTQYF.

The V call is TRBV7-2, the J call TRBJ1-3; a weak D match, TRBD1 (5 bases). V dropped 7 bases and J dropped 0 bases, with 10 bases sitting between them. Germline V gives CDR1 SGHTA, CDR2 FQGNSA. The CDR3 loop spans 14 amino acids. CDR3 coding DNA: TGTGCCAGCAAACGGGGGACCTCTGGAAACACCATATATTTT. Its translation is CASKRGTSGNTIYF.

The V call is TRBV6-1, the J call TRBJ2-3; TRBD2 matches at 8 bases. This CDR3 is built from 13 residues. CDR1 is MNHNS, CDR2 SASEGT, per germline. The trim removed 8 bases at V and 3 bases at J, leaving 4 bases unmatched. DNA for the CDR3: TGTGCCAGCTCAGCGGGAGCGACAGATACGCAGTATTTT. Amino acid sequence: CASSAGATDTQYF.

This chain joins TRBV2 and TRBJ1-3; 7 positions agree with TRBD1. Looked up from germline, CDR1 is SNHLY and CDR2 is FYNNEI. The CDR3 has 13 amino acids. Trimming at V came to 6 bases and at J to 8 bases, leaving 7 bases not matched to a gene. Here the CDR3 DNA reads TGTGCCAGCAGGACAGGGTTATCCGACACCATATATTTT. It specifies CASRTGLSDTIYF.

This clone was observed a handful of times. The rearrangement uses TRBV5-1 and TRBJ2-7; the match to TRBD2 covers 13 bases. Germline V gene lookup returns CDR1 SGHRS and CDR2 YFSETQ. V dropped 3 bases and J dropped 7; count of bases not matched to a gene: 7. The CDR3 length is 15 residues. The CDR3 loop is CASSSGLAGAGEQYF. The CDR3 nucleotides read TGCGCCAGCAGCTCAGGACTAGCGGGAGCCGGAGAGCAGTACTTC.

The chain carries TRBV19 and TRBJ2-7; 7 nucleotides match TRBD2. With 3 bases clipped from V and 4 bases from J, the junction kept 3 bases outside the gene matches. The CDR3 has 13 amino acids. Germline V gene data show CDR1 as LNHDA and CDR2 as SQIVND (reference sequence). The CDR3 DNA reads TGTGCCAGTAGTATCCCCGGGGGGTACGAGCAGTACTTC. Translation gives CASSIPGGYEQYF.

This chain uses TRBV29-1 with TRBJ2-3; tentatively, D is TRBD1 (5 bases). Trimming removed 7 bases from V and 0 bases from J, with 8 bases in between. The CDR3 runs to 12 residues. The germline CDR1 and CDR2 sequences are SQVTM and ANQGSEA. The CDR3 DNA is TGCAGCGCCCAGGGAAGCACAGATACGCAGTATTTT. Its translation: CSAQGSTDTQYF.

In its sample, this clone was seen once. This chain uses TRBV6-5 with TRBJ1-3, with D possibly being TRBD1 (5 bases). CDR3 size: 13 residues. Germline CDR1 is MNHEY and CDR2 is SVGAGI. The V gene lost 6 bases and the J gene lost 4 bases, with 10 bases spanning the gap. Here the CDR3 reads CASRTRQGNTIYF. CDR3 bases: TGTGCCAGCAGGACCCGACAGGGAAACACCATATATTTT.

V usage is TRBV27 and J usage is TRBJ2-5, with a tentative D call TRBD1 (5 bases). The DNA end is a closer match to TRBJ2-7, so the J assignment may be wrong. Germline values: CDR1 MNHEY, CDR2 SMNVEV (reference sequence). The CDR3 runs to 17 residues. CDR3 loop: CASSPNPGRGPSYEQYF. The CDR3 coding sequence is TGTGCCAGCAGTCCAAACCCCGGAAGGGGCCCATCCTACGAGCAGTACTTC.

The rearrangement links TRBV11-2 to TRBJ2-7, with D perhaps matching TRBD2 (6 bases). Per the germline V gene, CDR1 is SGHAT and CDR2 is FQNNGV. The CDR3 is made up of 16 amino acids. V lost 2 bases and J 5 bases, leaving 19 bases between the germline ends. The CDR3: CASSLYEGRELHEQYF. The CDR3 DNA is TGTGCCAGCAGCTTATACGAGGGGCGGGAACTCCACGAGCAGTACTTC.

This clone was observed a few times. This chain links TRBV19 with TRBJ1-1; D remains ambiguous. V lost 1 base and J 10 bases, leaving 16 bases between the germline ends. This CDR3 region has 14 residues. CDR1 and CDR2 from the germline V gene are LNHDA and SQIVND (reference sequence). CDR3 amino acids: CASSIGSEGGGAFF. In nucleotides, the CDR3 is TGTGCCAGTAGTATAGGATCAGAGGGAGGTGGAGCTTTCTTT.

The chain recombines TRBV4-1 with TRBJ2-4, with TRBD2 identical over 7 bases. This CDR3 is 17 amino acids long. CDR1 is MGHRA, CDR2 YSYEKL, per germline. The V gene end was trimmed by 4 bases and the J gene end by 0 bases; junction bases not matched to a gene: 9. The CDR3, as DNA: TGCGCCAGCAGCCTGCCCAGGGAGGGGATAGCCAAAAACATTCAGTACTTC. Residues: CASSLPREGIAKNIQYF.

The genes are TRBV19 and TRBJ2-7; the D gene is possibly TRBD2 (5 bases). In germline, CDR1 is LNHDA, CDR2 SQIVND (reference sequence). This CDR3 spans 15 amino acids. Trimming cost V 5 bases and J 0 bases, with 14 bases left between them. CDR3 bases: TGTGCCAGTAGTTGGGCGGAGGATAGCTCCTACGAGCAGTACTTC. The encoded protein is CASSWAEDSSYEQYF.

The gene calls are TRBV6-5 and TRBJ2-7; TRBD2 aligns across 14 bases. The CDR3 spans 16 residues. Losses at the gene ends were 0 bases for V and 3 bases for J; bases not matched to a gene: 1. The germline gives CDR1 MNHEY, CDR2 SVGAGI. DNA for the CDR3: TGTGCCAGCAGTTACTCGGGACTAGCGGGGGTCTACGAGCAGTACTTC. Amino acids: CASSYSGLAGVYEQYF.

The sample holds one count of this clone. The chain combines TRBV19 with TRBJ2-7, with D perhaps TRBD2 (6 bases). CDR1 is LNHDA, CDR2 SQIVND, per germline (reference sequence). CDR3 length: 13 residues. The ends were cut back, 10 bases at V and 6 bases at J, with 19 bases in the middle. The CDR3 here is CATREEGAGEQYF. CDR3 in DNA: TGTGCCACCAGAGAGGAGGGAGCCGGCGAGCAGTACTTC.

The chain couples TRBV5-6 to TRBJ2-3; TRBD2 matches 11 bases. J was trimmed by 5 bases and V by 0 bases; bases with no gene match: 8. The V gene's germline CDR1 is SGHDT and CDR2 YYEEEE. The CDR3 is 17 residues long. DNA of the CDR3: TGTGCCAGCAGCTTGGTCCCACTAGCGGGAGCTGGAGATACGCAGTATTTT. Its translation: CASSLVPLAGAGDTQYF.